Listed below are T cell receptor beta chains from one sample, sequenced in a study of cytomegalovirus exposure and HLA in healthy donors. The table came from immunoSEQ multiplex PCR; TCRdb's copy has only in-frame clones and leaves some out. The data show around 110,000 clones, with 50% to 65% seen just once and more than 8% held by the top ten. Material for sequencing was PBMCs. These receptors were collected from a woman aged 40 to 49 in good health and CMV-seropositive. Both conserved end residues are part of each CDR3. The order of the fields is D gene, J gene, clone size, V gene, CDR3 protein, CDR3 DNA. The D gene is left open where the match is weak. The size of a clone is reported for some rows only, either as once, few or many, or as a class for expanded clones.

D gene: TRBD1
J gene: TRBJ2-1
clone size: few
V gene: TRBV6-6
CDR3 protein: CASSPRDRGYNEQFF
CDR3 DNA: TGTGCCAGCAGTCCCCGGGACAGGGGTTACAATGAGCAGTTCTTC

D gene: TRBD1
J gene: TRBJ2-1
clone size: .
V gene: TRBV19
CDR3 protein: CASSRQGVVDEQFF
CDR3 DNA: TGTGCCAGTAGTCGACAGGGTGTGGTCGATGAGCAGTTCTTC

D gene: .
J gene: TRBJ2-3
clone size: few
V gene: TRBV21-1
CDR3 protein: CANCTDTQYF
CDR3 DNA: TGTGCCAACTGCACAGATACGCAGTATTTT

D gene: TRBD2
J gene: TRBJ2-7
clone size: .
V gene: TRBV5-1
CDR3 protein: CASSEQRTSGRGASYEQYF
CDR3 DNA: TGCGCCAGCAGCGAACAACGGACTAGCGGGAGGGGGGCTTCCTACGAGCAGTACTTC

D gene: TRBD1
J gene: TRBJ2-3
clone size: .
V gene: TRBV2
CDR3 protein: CASSMTGVGTDTQYF
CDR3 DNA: TGTGCCAGCAGCATGACAGGGGTGGGCACAGATACGCAGTATTTT

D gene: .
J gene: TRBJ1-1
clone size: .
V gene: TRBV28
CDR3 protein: CASSSGAGSTEAFF
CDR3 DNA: TGTGCCAGCAGTTCAGGGGCTGGAAGCACTGAAGCTTTCTTT

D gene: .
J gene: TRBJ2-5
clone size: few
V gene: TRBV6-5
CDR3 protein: CASSYSRRGRETQYF
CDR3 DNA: TGTGCCAGCAGTTACTCGAGGAGGGGCAGGGAGACCCAGTACTTC

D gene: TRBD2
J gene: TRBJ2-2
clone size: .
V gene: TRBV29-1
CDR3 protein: CSATSGTGELFF
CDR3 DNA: TGCAGCGCTACTAGCGGCACCGGGGAGCTGTTTTTT

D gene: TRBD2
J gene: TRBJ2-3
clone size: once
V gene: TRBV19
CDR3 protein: CASSRKRESTDTQYF
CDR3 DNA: TGTGCCAGTAGTAGAAAGCGGGAGAGCACAGATACGCAGTATTTT

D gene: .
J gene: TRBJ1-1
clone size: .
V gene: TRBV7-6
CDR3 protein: CASSQERDMNTEAFF
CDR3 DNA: TGTGCCAGCAGCCAAGAACGGGATATGAACACTGAAGCTTTCTTT

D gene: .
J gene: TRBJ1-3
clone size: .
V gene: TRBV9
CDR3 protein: CASSVVATMSAGNTIYF
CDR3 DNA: TGTGCCAGCAGCGTAGTGGCGACAATGTCCGCTGGAAACACCATATATTTT

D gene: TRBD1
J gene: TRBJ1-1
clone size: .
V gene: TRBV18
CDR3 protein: CASSPQRQGLENTEAFF
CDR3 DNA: TGTGCCAGCTCACCCCAAAGACAGGGATTGGAAAACACTGAAGCTTTCTTT

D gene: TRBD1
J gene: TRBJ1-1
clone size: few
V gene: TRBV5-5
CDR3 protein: CASRRDGTGATEAFF
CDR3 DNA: TGTGCCAGCAGACGTGACGGGACAGGGGCCACTGAAGCTTTCTTT

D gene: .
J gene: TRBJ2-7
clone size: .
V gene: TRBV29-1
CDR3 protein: CSVQGGLRNDGVHF
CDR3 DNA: TGCAGCGTCCAAGGAGGCTTGCGCAATGACGGCGTCCATTTC

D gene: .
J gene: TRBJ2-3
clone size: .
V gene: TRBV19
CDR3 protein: CASSISVFGSGDTQYF
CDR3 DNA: TGTGCCAGTAGTATTTCCGTTTTTGGGAGTGGAGATACGCAGTATTTT

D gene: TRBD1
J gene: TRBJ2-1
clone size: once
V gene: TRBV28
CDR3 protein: CASSVLGTGNSYNEQFF
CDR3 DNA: TGTGCCAGCAGTGTCTTGGGGACAGGGAATTCCTACAATGAGCAGTTCTTC

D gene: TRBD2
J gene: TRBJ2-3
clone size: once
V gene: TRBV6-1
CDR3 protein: CASSGTSVGFTDTQYF
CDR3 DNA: TGTGCCAGCAGTGGGACTAGTGTAGGGTTCACAGATACGCAGTATTTT

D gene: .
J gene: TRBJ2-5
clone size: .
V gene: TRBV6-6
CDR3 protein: CASSFGSGGQKTQYF
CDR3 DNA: .

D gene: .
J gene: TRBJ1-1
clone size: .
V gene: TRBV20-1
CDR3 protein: CSAQGGTEAFF
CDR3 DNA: TGCAGTGCCCAGGGAGGGACTGAAGCTTTCTTT

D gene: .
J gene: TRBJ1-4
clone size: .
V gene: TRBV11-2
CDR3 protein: CASRLRAAENEKLFF
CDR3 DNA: TGTGCCAGCAGGCTTAGAGCCGCCGAAAATGAAAAACTGTTTTTT

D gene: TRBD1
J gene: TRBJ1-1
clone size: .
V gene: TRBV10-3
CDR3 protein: CAISFRQGVTEAFF
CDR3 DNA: TGTGCCATCAGTTTTAGACAGGGGGTCACTGAAGCTTTCTTT

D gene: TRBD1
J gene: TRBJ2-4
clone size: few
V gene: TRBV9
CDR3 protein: CASSADGQGRNIQYF
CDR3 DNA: TGTGCCAGCAGCGCCGACGGACAGGGTAGAAACATTCAGTACTTC

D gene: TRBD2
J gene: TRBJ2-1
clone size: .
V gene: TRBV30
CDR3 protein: CAWSGVGGPEVSGEQFF
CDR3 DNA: TGTGCCTGGAGTGGCGTGGGAGGGCCCGAGGTGTCGGGTGAGCAGTTCTTC

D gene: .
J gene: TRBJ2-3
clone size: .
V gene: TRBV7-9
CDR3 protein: CASQVGELDYTQYF
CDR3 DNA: TGTGCCAGCCAGGTTGGGGAACTGGACTATACGCAGTATTTT

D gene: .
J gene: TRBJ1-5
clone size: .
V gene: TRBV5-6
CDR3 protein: CASSLGQTTNQPQHF
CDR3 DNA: TGTGCCAGCAGCTTGGGACAGACCACGAATCAGCCCCAGCATTTT

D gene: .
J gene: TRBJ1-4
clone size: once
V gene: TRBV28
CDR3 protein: CASSLVRTGEKLFF
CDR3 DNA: TGTGCCAGCAGTTTAGTTCGGACTGGCGAAAAACTGTTTTTT

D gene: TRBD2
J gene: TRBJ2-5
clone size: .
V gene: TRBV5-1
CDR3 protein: CASSPSATSGHQETQYF
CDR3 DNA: TGCGCCAGCAGCCCGAGCGCGACTAGCGGACACCAAGAGACCCAGTACTTC

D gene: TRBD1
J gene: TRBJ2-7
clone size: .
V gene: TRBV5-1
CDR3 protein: CASSGGDSATGEQYF
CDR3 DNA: TGCGCCAGCAGCGGTGGGGACAGCGCTACGGGGGAGCAGTACTTC

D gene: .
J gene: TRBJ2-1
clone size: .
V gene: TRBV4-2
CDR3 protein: CASSLSQGSSYNEQFF
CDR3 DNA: TGTGCCAGCAGCCTATCACAGGGAAGCTCCTACAATGAGCAGTTCTTC

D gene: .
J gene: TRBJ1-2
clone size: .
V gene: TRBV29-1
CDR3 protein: CSVGGGNTF
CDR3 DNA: .

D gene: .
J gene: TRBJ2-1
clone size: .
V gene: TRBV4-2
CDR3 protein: CASSQTGLRHNEQFF
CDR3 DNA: TGTGCCAGCAGCCAGACGGGACTTCGACACAATGAGCAGTTCTTC

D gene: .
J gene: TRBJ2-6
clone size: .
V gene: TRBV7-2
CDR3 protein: CASSSAQVSGANVLTF
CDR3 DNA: TGTGCCAGCAGCTCAGCACAGGTCTCTGGGGCCAACGTCCTGACTTTC

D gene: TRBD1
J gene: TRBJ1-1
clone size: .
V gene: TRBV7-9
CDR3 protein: CASSPGQGSTEAFF
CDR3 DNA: TGTGCCAGCAGCCCTGGACAGGGCAGCACTGAAGCTTTCTTT

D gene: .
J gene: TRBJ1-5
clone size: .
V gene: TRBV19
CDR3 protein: CASNRYSNQPQHF
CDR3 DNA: TGTGCCAGTAACAGGTATAGCAATCAGCCCCAGCATTTT

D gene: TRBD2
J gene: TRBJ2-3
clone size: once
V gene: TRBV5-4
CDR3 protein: CASRWELAGVTDTQYF
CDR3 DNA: TGTGCCAGCAGATGGGAATTAGCGGGGGTCACAGATACGCAGTATTTT

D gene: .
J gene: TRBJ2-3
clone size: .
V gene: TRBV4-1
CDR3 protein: CASSQKRLLDRSTDTQYF
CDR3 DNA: TGCGCCAGCAGCCAAAAACGCCTCCTGGACAGAAGCACAGATACGCAGTATTTT

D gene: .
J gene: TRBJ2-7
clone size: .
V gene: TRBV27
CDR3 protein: CASSLLGAYEQYF
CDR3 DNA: TGTGCCAGCAGTTTACTCGGGGCCTACGAGCAGTACTTC

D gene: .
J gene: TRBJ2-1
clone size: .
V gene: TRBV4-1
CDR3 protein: CASSQDSSYNEQFF
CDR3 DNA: TGCGCCAGCAGCCAAGATAGCAGCTACAATGAGCAGTTCTTC

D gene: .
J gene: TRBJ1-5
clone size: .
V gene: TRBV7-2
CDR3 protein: CASSLGGHSNQPQHF
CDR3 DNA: TGTGCCAGCAGCTTAGGGGGACATTCCAATCAGCCCCAGCATTTT

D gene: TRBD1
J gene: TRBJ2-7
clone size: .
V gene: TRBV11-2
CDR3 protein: CASSFPGTGSYEQYF
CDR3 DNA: TGTGCCAGCAGCTTCCCCGGGACAGGATCATACGAGCAGTACTTC

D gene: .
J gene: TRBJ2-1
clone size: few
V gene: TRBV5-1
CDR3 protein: CASSLEFVVSGNNEQFF
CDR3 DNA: TGCGCCAGCAGCTTGGAGTTTGTCGTGTCAGGGAACAATGAGCAGTTCTTC

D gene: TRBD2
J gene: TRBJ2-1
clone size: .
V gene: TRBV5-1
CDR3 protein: CASSLVASGTNEQFF
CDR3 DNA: TGCGCCAGCAGCTTGGTGGCTAGCGGGACTAATGAGCAGTTCTTC